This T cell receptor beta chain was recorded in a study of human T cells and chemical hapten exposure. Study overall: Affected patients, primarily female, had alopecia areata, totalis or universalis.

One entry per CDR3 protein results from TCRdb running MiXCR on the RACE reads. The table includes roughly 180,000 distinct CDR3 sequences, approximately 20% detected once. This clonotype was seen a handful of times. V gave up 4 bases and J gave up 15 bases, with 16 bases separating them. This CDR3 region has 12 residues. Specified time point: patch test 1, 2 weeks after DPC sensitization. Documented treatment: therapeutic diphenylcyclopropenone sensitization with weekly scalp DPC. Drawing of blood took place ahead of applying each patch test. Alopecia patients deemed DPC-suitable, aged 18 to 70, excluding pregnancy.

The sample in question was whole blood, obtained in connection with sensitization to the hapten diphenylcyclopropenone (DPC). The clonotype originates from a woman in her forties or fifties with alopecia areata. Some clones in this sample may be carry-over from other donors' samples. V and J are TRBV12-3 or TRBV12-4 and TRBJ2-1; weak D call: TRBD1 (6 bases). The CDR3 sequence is CASSSGDLNRFF. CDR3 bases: TGTGCCAGCAGTTCAGGGGACCTAAACCGGTTCTTC.